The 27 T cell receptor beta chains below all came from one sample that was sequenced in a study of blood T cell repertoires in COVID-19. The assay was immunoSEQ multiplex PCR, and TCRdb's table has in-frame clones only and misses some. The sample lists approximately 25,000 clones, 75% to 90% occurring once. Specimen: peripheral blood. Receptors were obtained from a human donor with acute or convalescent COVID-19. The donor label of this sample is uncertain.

CDR3 nucleotide sequence: TGTGCCAGCAGAAGCGGACCGATGAACACTGAAGCTTTCTTT. It specifies CASRSGPMNTEAFF. The chain is built from TRBV6-6 and TRBJ1-1; D gene uncertain. Germline V gene sequence: CDR1 MNHNY, CDR2 SVGAGI (reference sequence). V lost 6 bases, J lost 0 bases, and 11 bases lay in between. The CDR3 sequence is 14 residues long.

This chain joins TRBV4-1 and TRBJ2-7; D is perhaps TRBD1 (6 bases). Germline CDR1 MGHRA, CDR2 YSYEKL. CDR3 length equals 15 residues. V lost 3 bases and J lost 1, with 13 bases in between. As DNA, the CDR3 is TGCGCCAGCAGCCACTACAGGGAAATTTCCTACGAGCAGTACTTC. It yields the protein CASSHYREISYEQYF.

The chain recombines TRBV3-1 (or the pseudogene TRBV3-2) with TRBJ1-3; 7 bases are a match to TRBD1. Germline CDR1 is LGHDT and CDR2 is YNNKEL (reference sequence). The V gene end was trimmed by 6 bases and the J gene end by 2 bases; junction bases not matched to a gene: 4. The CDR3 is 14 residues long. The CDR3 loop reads CASSSTGTGNTIYF. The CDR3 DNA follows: TGTGCCAGCAGTTCGACAGGGACTGGAAACACCATATATTTT.

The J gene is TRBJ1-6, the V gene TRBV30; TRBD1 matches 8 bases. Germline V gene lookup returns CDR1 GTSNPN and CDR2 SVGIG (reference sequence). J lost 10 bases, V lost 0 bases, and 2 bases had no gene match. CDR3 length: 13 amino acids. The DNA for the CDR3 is TGTGCCTGGAGTGTCTCAGGGGGCTCACCCCTCCACTTT. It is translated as CAWSVSGGSPLHF.

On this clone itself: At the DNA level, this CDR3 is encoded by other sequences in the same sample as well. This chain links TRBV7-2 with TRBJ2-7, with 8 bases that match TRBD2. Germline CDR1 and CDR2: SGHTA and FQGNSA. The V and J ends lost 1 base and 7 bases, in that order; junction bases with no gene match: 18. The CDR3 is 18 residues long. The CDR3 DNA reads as TGTGCCAGCAGCTTAGTCGGGAGGGGTGGCCTGCGGGGCGGGGAGCAGTACTTC. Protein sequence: CASSLVGRGGLRGGEQYF.

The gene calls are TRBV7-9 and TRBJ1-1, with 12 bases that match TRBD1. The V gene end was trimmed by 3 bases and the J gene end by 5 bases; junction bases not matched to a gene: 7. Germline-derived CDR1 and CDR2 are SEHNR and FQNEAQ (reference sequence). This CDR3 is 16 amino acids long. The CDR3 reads CASSLPGQGAWTEAFF. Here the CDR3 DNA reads TGTGCCAGCAGCTTGCCGGGACAGGGGGCATGGACTGAAGCTTTCTTT.

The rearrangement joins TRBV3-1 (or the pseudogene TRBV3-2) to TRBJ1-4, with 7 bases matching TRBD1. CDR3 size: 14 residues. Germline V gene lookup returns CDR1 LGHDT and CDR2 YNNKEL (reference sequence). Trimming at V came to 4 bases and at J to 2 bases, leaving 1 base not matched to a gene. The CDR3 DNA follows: TGTGCCAGCAGCCGGGGACAGACTAATGAAAAACTGTTTTTT. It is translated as CASSRGQTNEKLFF.

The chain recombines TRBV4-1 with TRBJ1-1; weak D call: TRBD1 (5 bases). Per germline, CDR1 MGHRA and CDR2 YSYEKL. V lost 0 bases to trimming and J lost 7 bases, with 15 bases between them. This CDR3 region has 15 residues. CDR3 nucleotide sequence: TGCGCCAGCAGCCAAGATGTGGGGGACTACTATGAAGCTTTCTTT. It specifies CASSQDVGDYYEAFF.

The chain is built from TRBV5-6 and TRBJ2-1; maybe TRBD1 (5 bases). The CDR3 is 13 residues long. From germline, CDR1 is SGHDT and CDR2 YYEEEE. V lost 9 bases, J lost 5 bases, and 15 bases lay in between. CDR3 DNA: TGTGCCACCCGTCGACTGGACAACAATGAGCAGTTCTTC. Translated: CATRRLDNNEQFF. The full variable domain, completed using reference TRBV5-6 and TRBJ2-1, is DAGVTQSPTHLIKTRGQQVTLRCSPKSGHDTVSWYQQALGQGPQFIFQYYEEEERQRGNFPDRFSGHQFPNYSSELNVNALLLGDSALYLCATRRLDNNEQFFGPGTRLTVL.

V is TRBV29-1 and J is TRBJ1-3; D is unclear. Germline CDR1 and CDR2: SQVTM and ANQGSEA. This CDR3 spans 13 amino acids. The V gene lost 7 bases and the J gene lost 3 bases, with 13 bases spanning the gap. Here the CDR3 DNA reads TGCAGCGCAGATGAACTATTTGGAAACACCATATATTTT. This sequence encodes CSADELFGNTIYF. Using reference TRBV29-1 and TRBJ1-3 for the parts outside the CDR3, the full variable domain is SAVISQKPSRDICQRGTSLTIQCQVDSQVTMMFWYRQQPGQSLTLIATANQGSEATYESGFVIDKFPISRPNLTFSTLTVSNMSPEDSSIYLCSADELFGNTIYFGEGSWLTVV.

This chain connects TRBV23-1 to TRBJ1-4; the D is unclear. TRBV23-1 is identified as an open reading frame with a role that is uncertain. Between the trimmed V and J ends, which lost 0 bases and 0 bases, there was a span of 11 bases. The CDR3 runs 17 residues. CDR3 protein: CASSQSPPPATNEKLFF. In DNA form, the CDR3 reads TGCGCCAGCAGTCAATCTCCCCCGCCAGCAACTAATGAAAAACTGTTTTTT.

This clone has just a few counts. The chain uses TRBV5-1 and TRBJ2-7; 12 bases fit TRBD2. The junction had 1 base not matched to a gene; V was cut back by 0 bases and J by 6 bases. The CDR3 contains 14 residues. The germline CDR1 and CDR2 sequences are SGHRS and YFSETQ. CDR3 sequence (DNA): TGCGCCAGCAGCTTGGGACTAGCGGGAGCCGAGCAGTACTTC. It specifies CASSLGLAGAEQYF.

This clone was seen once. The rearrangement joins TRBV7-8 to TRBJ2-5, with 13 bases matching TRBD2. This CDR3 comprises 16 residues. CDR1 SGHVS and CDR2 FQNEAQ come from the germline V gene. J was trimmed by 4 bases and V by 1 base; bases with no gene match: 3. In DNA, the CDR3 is TGTGCCAGCAGCTTAGGGACTAGCGGGGGTGGAGAGACCCAGTACTTC. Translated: CASSLGTSGGGETQYF.

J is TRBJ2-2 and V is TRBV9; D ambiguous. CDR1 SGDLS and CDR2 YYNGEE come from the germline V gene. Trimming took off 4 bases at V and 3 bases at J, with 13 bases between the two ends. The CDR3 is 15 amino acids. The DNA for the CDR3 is TGTGCCAGCAGCCCCGTGGGCTTGGACACCGGGGAGCTGTTTTTT. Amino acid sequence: CASSPVGLDTGELFF.

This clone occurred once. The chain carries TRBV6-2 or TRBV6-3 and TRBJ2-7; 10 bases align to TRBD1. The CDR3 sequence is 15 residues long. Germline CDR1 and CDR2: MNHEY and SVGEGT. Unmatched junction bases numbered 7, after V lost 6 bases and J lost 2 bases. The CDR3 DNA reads TGTGCCAGCAGCACGGGACAGGGGAGAACCTACGAGCAGTACTTC. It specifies CASSTGQGRTYEQYF.

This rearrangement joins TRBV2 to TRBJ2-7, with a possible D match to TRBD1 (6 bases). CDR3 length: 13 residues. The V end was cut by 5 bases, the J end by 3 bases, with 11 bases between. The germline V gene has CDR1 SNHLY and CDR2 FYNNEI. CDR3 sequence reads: CASSRDTHYEQYF. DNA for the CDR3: TGTGCCAGCAGTCGGGACACCCACTACGAGCAGTACTTC.

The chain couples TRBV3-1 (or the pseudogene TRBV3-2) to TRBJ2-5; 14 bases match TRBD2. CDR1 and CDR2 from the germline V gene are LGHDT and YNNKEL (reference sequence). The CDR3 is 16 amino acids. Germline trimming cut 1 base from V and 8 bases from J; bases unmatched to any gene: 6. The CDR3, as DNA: TGTGCCAGCAGCCAAGGTTCCGGGACTAGCGGGGGAACCCAGTACTTC. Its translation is CASSQGSGTSGGTQYF.

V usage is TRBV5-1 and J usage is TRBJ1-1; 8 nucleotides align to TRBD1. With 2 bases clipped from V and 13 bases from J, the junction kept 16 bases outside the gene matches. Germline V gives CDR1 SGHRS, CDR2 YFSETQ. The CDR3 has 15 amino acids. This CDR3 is CASSLRTGPKPRDFF. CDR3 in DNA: TGCGCCAGCAGCTTAAGGACAGGGCCCAAACCTCGTGATTTCTTT.

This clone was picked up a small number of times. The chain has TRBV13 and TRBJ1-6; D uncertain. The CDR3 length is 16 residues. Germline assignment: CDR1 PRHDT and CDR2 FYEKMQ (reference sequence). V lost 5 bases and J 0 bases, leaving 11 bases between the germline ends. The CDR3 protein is CASSPNGNSYNSPLHF. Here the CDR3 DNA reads TGTGCCAGCAGCCCAAACGGGAACTCCTATAATTCACCCCTCCACTTT.

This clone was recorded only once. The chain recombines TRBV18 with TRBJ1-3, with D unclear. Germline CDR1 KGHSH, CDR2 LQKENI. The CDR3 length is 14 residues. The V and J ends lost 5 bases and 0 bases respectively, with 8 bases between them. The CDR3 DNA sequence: TGTGCCAGCTCAACAGCCGGCTCTGGAAACACCATATATTTT. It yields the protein CASSTAGSGNTIYF.

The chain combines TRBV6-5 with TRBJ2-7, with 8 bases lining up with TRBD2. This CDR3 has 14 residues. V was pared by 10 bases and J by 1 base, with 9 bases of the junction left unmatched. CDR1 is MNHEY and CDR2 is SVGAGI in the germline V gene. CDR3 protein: CATPFERGSYEQYF. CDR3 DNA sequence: TGTGCCACCCCTTTTGAGCGGGGGTCCTACGAGCAGTACTTC.

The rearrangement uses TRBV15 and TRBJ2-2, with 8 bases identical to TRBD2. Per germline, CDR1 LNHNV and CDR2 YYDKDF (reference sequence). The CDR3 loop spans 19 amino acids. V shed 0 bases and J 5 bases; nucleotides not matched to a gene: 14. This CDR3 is CATSRERRISGEGTGELFF. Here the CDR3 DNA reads TGTGCCACCAGCAGAGAAAGGCGGATTAGCGGGGAGGGGACCGGGGAGCTGTTTTTT.

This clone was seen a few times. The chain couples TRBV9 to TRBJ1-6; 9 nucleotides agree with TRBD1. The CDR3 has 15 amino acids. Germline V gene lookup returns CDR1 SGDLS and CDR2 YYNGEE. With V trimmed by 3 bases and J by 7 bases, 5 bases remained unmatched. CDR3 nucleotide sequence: TGTGCCAGCAGCGATGGGACAGGGCGAAATTCACCCCTCCACTTT. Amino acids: CASSDGTGRNSPLHF.

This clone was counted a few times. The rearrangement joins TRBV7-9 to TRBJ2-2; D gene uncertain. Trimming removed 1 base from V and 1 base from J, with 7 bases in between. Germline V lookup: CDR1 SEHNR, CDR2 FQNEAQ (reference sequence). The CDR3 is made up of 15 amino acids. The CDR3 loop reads CASSLVLGNTGELFF. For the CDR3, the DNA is TGTGCCAGCAGCTTAGTCCTCGGGAACACCGGGGAGCTGTTTTTT.

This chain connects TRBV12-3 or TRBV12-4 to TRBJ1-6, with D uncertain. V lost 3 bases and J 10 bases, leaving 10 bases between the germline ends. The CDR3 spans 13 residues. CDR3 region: CASSFGLGSPLHF. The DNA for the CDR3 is TGTGCCAGCAGTTTTGGACTTGGGTCACCCCTCCACTTT.

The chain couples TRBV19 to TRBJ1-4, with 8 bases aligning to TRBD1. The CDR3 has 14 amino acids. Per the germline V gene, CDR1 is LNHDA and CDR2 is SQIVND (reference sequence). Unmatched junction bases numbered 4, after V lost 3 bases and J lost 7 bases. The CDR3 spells CASSIRQGAEKLFF. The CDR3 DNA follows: TGTGCCAGTAGTATCAGGCAGGGGGCTGAAAAACTGTTTTTT.

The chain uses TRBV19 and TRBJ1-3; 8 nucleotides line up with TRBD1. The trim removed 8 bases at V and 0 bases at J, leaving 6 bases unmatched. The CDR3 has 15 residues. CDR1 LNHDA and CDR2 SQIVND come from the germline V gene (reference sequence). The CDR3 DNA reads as TGTGCCAGTTGGGACAGGTCGAGCTCTGGAAACACCATATATTTT. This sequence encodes CASWDRSSSGNTIYF.